The entry below describes one TCR beta chain. It was during active infection that Seattle patients were enrolled and then longitudinally followed. This specimen belongs to a study of blood T cell repertoires in COVID-19. Across the study: Researchers got acute and convalescent COVID-19 samples from the United States, Italy and Spain.

Unmatched junction bases numbered 17, after V lost 4 bases and J lost 8 bases. CDR1 and CDR2 from the germline V gene are GTSNPN and SVGIG (reference sequence). CDR3 length: 16 amino acids. In the original workflow: Estimates of nucleated cell counts were drawn from the amplification of reference gene primers. Here immunoSEQ multiplex PCR was the method, and the copy in TCRdb shows in-frame clones only, minus some. That table is the source of V, J and clone size, and D and trimming were worked out from the DNA. The profile covers 220,000 or so clones, with around 83% appearing a single time and under 8.5% taken by the ten largest.

The sequence derives from a woman aged 80 or older with COVID-19, enrolled during active disease. J is TRBJ1-2 and V is TRBV30; 9 positions match TRBD1. Sequencing was carried out using peripheral blood. The CDR3 DNA is TGTGCCTGGACCCCACCCGGGACAGGGATGTGGAGAGGCTACACCTTC. Translating it yields CAWTPPGTGMWRGYTF. Supplemented by reference TRBV30 and TRBJ1-2, the full variable domain reads SQTIHQWPATLVQPVGSPLSLECTVEGTSNPNLYWYRQAAGRGLQLLFYSVGIGQISSEVPQNLSASRPQDRQFILSSKKLLLSDSGFYLCAWTPPGTGMWRGYTFGSGTRLTVV.